Each of the 5 T cell receptor beta chains below was sequenced from the same sample in a study of T-cell memory formation after mild COVID-19. TCRdb processed the 5' RACE reads anew with MiXCR; each CDR3 protein has one entry. There are over 150,000 distinct CDR3 sequences in the sample; about a fifth occur only once, and approximately 22% lies in the top ten. The sample comprised PBMCs or a T cell subset sorted from them (not recorded which). The receptors here all came from an adult woman who had mild COVID-19 (a few samples of this study predate the infection). Cell type and time point are not known.

CDR3 amino acids: CATSGVPLAGGFTGELFF. CDR3 nucleotide sequence: TGTGCCACCAGTGGCGTACCCCTAGCGGGAGGTTTCACCGGGGAGCTGTTTTTT. The genes are TRBV24-1 and TRBJ2-2; 11 bases are a match to TRBD2. The CDR3 contains 18 residues. The junction had 11 bases not matched to a gene; V was cut back by 5 bases and J by 4 bases. The germline V gene encodes CDR1 KGHDR and CDR2 SFDVKD.

The V call is TRBV4-1, the J call TRBJ2-1, with D possibly matching TRBD1 (6 bases). CDR1 MGHRA and CDR2 YSYEKL come from the germline V gene. With 3 bases removed from V and 5 bases from J, the gap between germline ends came to 11 bases. There are 14 residues in the CDR3. CDR3 sequence reads: CASSQTGQHNEQFF. Written as DNA, the CDR3 is TGCGCCAGCAGCCAGACCGGACAGCACAATGAGCAGTTCTTC.

This clonotype was found many times. V gene TRBV7-6 combines with J gene TRBJ2-1, with 7 bases that match TRBD1. With 4 bases clipped from V and 0 bases from J, the junction kept 9 bases outside the gene matches. The germline gives CDR1 SGHVS, CDR2 FNYEAQ. The CDR3 contains 17 residues. CDR3 sequence (DNA): TGTGCCAGCAGCTCGACAGGGAGCAGAAGCTCCTACAATGAGCAGTTCTTC. Translating gives CASSSTGSRSSYNEQFF.

The genes are TRBV7-8 and TRBJ2-1; 10 nucleotides line up with TRBD2. Trimming cost V 6 bases and J 2 bases; bases outside gene matches: 4. Looked up from germline, CDR1 is SGHVS and CDR2 is FQNEAQ. CDR3 length: 15 residues. This chain's CDR3 is CASSVTSGTYNEQFF. CDR3 coding DNA: TGTGCCAGCAGTGTAACTAGCGGGACCTACAATGAGCAGTTCTTC. The full variable domain, its missing parts supplied by reference TRBV7-8 and TRBJ2-1, is GAGVSQSPRYKVAKRGQDVALRCDPISGHVSLFWYQQALGQGPEFLTYFQNEAQLDKSGLPSDRFFAERPEGSVSTLKIQRTQQEDSAVYLCASSVTSGTYNEQFFGPGTRLTVL.

This clonotype was counted between two and nine times. The genes are TRBV20-1 and TRBJ1-6; D uncertain. V was pared by 0 bases and J by 0 bases, with 6 bases between. CDR1 and CDR2 (germline): DFQATT, SNEGSKA (reference sequence). The CDR3 consists of 15 residues. The CDR3 sequence is CSARDDGSYNSPLHF. CDR3 bases: TGCAGTGCTAGAGATGACGGCTCCTATAATTCACCCCTCCACTTT.